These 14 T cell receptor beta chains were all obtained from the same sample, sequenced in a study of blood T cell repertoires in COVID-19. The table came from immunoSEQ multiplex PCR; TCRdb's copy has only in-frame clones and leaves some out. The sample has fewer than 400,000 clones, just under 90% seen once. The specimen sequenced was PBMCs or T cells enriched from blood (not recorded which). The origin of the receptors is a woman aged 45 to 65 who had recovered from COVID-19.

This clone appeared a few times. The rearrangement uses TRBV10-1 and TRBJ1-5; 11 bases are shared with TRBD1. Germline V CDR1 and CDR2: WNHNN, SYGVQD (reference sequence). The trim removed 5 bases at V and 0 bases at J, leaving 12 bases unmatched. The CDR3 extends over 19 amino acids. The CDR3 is CASSKWDRGNGTSNQPQHF. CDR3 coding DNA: TGCGCCAGCAGTAAATGGGACAGGGGGAACGGTACTAGCAATCAGCCCCAGCATTTT.

The CDR3 loop is CASSQEGGPYTIYF. CDR3 sequence (DNA): TGTGCCAGCAGCCAAGAAGGAGGGCCGTACACCATATATTTT. The chain couples TRBV14 to TRBJ1-3; D gene unclear. Germline CDR1 SGHDN, CDR2 FVKESK. Trimming removed 0 bases from V and 8 bases from J, with 11 bases in between. CDR3 length equals 14 residues.

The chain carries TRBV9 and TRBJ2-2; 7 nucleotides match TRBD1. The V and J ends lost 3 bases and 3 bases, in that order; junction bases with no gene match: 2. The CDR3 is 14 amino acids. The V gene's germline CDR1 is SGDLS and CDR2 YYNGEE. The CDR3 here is CASSEGQYTGELFF. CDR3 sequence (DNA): TGTGCCAGCAGCGAGGGACAGTACACCGGGGAGCTGTTTTTT.

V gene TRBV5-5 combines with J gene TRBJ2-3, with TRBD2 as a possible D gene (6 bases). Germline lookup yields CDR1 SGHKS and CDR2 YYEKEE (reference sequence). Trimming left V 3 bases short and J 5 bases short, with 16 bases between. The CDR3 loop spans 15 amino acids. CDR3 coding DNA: TGTGCCAGCAGCTCTGGCGAGGGGCGGGGAGATACGCAGTATTTT. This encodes CASSSGEGRGDTQYF.

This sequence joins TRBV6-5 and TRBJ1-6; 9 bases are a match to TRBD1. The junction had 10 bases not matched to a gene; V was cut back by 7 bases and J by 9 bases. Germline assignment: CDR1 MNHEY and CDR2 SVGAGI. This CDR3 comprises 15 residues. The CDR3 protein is CASTTGDRASSPLHF. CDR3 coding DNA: TGTGCCAGCACCACAGGGGACAGGGCAAGTTCACCCCTCCACTTT.

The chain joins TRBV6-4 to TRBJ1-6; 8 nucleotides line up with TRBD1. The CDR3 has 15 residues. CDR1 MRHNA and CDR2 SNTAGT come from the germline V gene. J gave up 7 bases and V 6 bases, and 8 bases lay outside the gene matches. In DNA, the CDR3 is TGTGCCAGCAGCCCATGGACAGGGCACAATTCACCCCTCCACTTT. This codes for CASSPWTGHNSPLHF.

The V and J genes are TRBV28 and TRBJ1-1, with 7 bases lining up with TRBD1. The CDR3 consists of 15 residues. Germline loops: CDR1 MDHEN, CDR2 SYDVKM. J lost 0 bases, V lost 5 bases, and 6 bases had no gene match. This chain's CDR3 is CASSQYRGMNTEAFF. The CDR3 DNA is TGTGCCAGCAGTCAATACAGGGGAATGAACACTGAAGCTTTCTTT.

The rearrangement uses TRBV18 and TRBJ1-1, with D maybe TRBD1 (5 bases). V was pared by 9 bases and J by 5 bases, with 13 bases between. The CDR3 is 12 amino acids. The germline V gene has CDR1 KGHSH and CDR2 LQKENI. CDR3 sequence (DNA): TGTGCCAGTCGGGCGGCAGGGACTGAAGCTTTCTTT. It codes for CASRAAGTEAFF. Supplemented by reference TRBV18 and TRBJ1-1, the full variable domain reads NAGVMQNPRHLVRRRGQEARLRCSPMKGHSHVYWYRQLPEEGLKFMVYLQKENIIDESGMPKERFSAEFPKEGPSILRIQQVVRGDSAAYFCASRAAGTEAFFGQGTRLTVV.

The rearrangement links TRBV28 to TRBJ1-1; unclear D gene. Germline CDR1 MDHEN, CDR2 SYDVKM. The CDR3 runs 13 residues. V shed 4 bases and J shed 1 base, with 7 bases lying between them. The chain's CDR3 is CASSYRTNTEAFF. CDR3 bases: TGTGCCAGCAGTTACAGAACGAACACTGAAGCTTTCTTT. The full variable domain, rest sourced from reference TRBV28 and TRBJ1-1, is DVKVTQSSRYLVKRTGEKVFLECVQDMDHENMFWYRQDPGLGLRLIYFSYDVKMKEKGDIPEGYSVSREKKERFSLILESASTNQTSMYLCASSYRTNTEAFFGQGTRLTVV.

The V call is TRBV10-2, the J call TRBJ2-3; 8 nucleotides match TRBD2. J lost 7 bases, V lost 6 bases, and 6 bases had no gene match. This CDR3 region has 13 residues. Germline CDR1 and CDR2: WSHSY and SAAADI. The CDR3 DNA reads TGCGCCAGCAGCTCGGGGGGGGCACATACGCAGTATTTT. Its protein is CASSSGGAHTQYF.

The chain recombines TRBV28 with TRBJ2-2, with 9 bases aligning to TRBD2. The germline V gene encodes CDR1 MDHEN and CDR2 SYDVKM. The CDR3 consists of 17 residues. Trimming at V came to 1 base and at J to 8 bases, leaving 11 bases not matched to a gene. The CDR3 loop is CASSLSLAGARRGELFF. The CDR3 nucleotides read TGTGCCAGCAGTTTATCCTTAGCGGGGGCCCGGAGAGGGGAGCTGTTTTTT.

Here the CDR3 reads CAWSVGPNRELFF. The CDR3, as DNA: TGTGCCTGGAGTGTTGGCCCGAACAGGGAACTGTTTTTT. This chain uses TRBV30 with TRBJ1-4; tentatively, D is TRBD1 (6 bases). CDR1 and CDR2 from the germline V gene are GTSNPN and SVGIG (reference sequence). The CDR3 has 13 residues. With 0 bases removed from V and 12 bases from J, the gap between germline ends came to 14 bases. Full variable domain (remainder filled in from reference TRBV30 and TRBJ1-4): SQTIHQWPATLVQPVGSPLSLECTVEGTSNPNLYWYRQAAGRGLQLLFYSVGIGQISSEVPQNLSASRPQDRQFILSSKKLLLSDSGFYLCAWSVGPNRELFFGSGTQLSVL.

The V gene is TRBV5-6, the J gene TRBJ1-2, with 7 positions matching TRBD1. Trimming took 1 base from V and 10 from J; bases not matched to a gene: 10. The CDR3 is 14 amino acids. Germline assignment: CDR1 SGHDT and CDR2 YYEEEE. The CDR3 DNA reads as TGTGCCAGCAGCTTGAGAGTACCGGGACAGATCTACACCTTC. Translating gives CASSLRVPGQIYTF.

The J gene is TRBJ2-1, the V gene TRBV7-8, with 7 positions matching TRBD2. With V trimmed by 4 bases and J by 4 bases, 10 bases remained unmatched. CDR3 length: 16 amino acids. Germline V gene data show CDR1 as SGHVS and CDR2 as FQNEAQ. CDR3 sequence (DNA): TGTGCCAGCAGCTCGGCTCCCGGGGGGAGGTACAATGAGCAGTTCTTC. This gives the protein CASSSAPGGRYNEQFF.